Listed below are T cell receptor beta chains from one sample, sequenced in a study of T-cell reconstitution after alpha-beta-depleted transplantation in children. TCRdb called the PCR reads again in MiXCR, with one record for every CDR3 protein. The sample contains about 110,000 distinct CDR3 sequences, about a tenth of which appear only once. This specimen consisted of PBMCs from the stem cell graft donor, obtained from the stem cell graft. The receptor set was obtained from a human donor who donated a stem cell graft to a child with acute lymphoblastic leukemia. The conserved cysteine and the conserved F or W are not part of the CDR3 here. The D gene is left open where the match is weak.

D gene	V gene	J gene	CDR3 protein
TRBD2	TRBV28	TRBJ2-5	ASSVAGRETQY
NA	TRBV7-6	TRBJ2-3	ASSLGPSDTQY
TRBD1	TRBV18	TRBJ2-7	ASSPTEGAPYEQY
NA	TRBV29-1	TRBJ2-2	SVRILPGELF
TRBD1	TRBV6-5	TRBJ2-1	ASSYLGTGPGGQF
NA	TRBV15	TRBJ1-5	ATSDEASNQPQH
NA	TRBV11-2	TRBJ1-1	ASSLGMLNTEAF
NA	TRBV27	TRBJ2-3	ASSFRGGPDTQY
NA	TRBV12-5	TRBJ2-7	ASGLDYEQY
NA	TRBV7-9	TRBJ2-3	ASSLVGQGRQCTQY
NA	TRBV20-1	TRBJ1-1	SAEVLNTEAF
NA	TRBV28	TRBJ1-6	ASSQPGQKGSPLH
NA	TRBV15	TRBJ1-2	ATSRDAGVGYT
NA	TRBV12-3/TRBV12-4	TRBJ2-6	ASSLGPGTAEGANVLT
NA	TRBV11-1	TRBJ1-4	ASTAVGGANEKLF
NA	TRBV30	TRBJ2-7	AWSSQGPSSYEQY
TRBD1	TRBV18	TRBJ2-3	ASSGGQVLNGDTQY
TRBD1	TRBV7-2	TRBJ2-5	ASSLPGTVETQY
NA	TRBV10-2	TRBJ1-4	ASSESRATNEKLF
TRBD1	TRBV27	TRBJ1-4	ASKNRGRKLF
TRBD1	TRBV23-1	TRBJ2-5	ASSPGQVREETQY
NA	TRBV28	TRBJ2-1	ASSFGGHRVNEQF
NA	TRBV9	TRBJ2-7	ASSVEARGSYEQY
NA	TRBV25-1	TRBJ2-1	ASSEQGVGNYNEQF
NA	TRBV4-2	TRBJ2-3	ASSQDVMGTLLRD
TRBD2	TRBV20-1	TRBJ2-2	SAGNVAGLTGELF
NA	TRBV6-5	TRBJ1-6	ASSYSIGRNSPLH
NA	TRBV18	TRBJ1-1	ASSQPQGTEAF
NA	TRBV19	TRBJ2-6	ASSILIQRDPSSGANVLT
TRBD1	TRBV20-1	TRBJ1-4	SATQGENEKLF
NA	TRBV6-1	TRBJ1-1	ASKALGQPEAF
NA	TRBV12-3/TRBV12-4	TRBJ1-5	ASSLVPGGQPQH
TRBD2	TRBV5-1	TRBJ2-1	ASSLEPSGSYNEQF
NA	TRBV27	TRBJ1-1	ASSSLRTADMNTEAF
NA	TRBV29-1	TRBJ2-7	SVEGGAGIGLRGEQY
NA	TRBV7-9	TRBJ2-1	ASSFLLAGQGRNEQF